Reported below is one T cell receptor beta chain. The data originate from a study of blood T cell repertoires in COVID-19. Background on the study: The cDNA or gDNA used as material had been derived from T cells, B-cell-depleted T cells, or PBMCs.

Trimming stripped 2 bases from V and 0 bases from J, with 10 bases between. Germline-derived CDR1 and CDR2 are MDHEN and SYDVKM. This CDR3 has 15 amino acids. Assay used: immunoSEQ multiplex PCR; TCRdb lists only in-frame clones, some missing. This sample has some 250,000 clones; about 80% occur once, and the top ten carry 3% to 3.5%. The sequence came from a woman over 75 with acute or convalescent COVID-19. The sample taken for sequencing was peripheral blood. This chain joins TRBV28 and TRBJ1-1, with D uncertain. This CDR3 is CASSLGGILNTEAFF. In nucleotides, the CDR3 is TGTGCCAGCAGTTTAGGAGGGATCCTGAACACTGAAGCTTTCTTT.